A selection of T cell receptor beta chains follows, all from one sample in a study of shared clonotypes between healthy human individuals. The table came from immunoSEQ multiplex PCR; TCRdb's copy has only in-frame clones and leaves some out. The sample has under 600,000 clones; around 97% are singletons. Material for sequencing was naive CD4+ T cells sorted from blood. These receptors were collected from a young woman in good health. Both conserved end residues are part of each CDR3. The D gene is left open where the match is weak. A clone size is listed for some rows: how often the clone was seen (once, few, many), or a class if it is expanded.

V gene	J gene	D gene	clone size	CDR3 DNA	CDR3 protein
TRBV7-8	TRBJ2-1	.	once	TGTGCCAGCAGCGGAACGGCCCGGCGGAATGAGCAGTTCTTC	CASSGTARRNEQFF
TRBV5-1	TRBJ2-5	.	.	TGCGCCAGCAGCTTGGCAGGGGCAGAGACCCAGTACTTC	CASSLAGAETQYF
TRBV28	TRBJ2-4	TRBD2	.	TGTGCCAGCAGTTTAAGGCTAGCGGGACCTAGCCCAGCCAAAAACATTCAGTACTTC	CASSLRLAGPSPAKNIQYF
TRBV4-1	TRBJ1-3	.	.	TGCGCCAGCAGCCAAGTGGGGATCGGGTACACCATATATTTT	CASSQVGIGYTIYF
TRBV18	TRBJ2-7	.	.	TGTGCCAGCTCACCACTAAGTGAACCCTACGAGCAGTACTTC	CASSPLSEPYEQYF
TRBV30	TRBJ2-1	.	.	TGTGCCTGGAGTGGCCGGGCTAGCCGCTACAATGAGCAGTTCTTC	CAWSGRASRYNEQFF
TRBV19	TRBJ2-6	.	.	TGTGCCAGTAGTATCGGCTCTGGGGCCAACGTCCTGACTTTC	CASSIGSGANVLTF
TRBV5-1	TRBJ1-4	TRBD1	.	TGCGCCAGCAGCATTGGGGGGACAGGGTTTGAAAAACTGTTTTTT	CASSIGGTGFEKLFF
TRBV19	TRBJ2-3	TRBD1	.	TGTGCCAGTAGAGGGACAGAAACGCAGTATTTT	CASRGTETQYF
TRBV5-5	TRBJ2-2	.	.	TGTGCCAGCAGCTCTGGGCCGACTTCCAACACCGGGGAGCTGTTTTTT	CASSSGPTSNTGELFF
TRBV5-1	TRBJ2-7	TRBD1	once	TGCGCCAGCAGCTTTATTACCGGGACAGGGACTTCCTACGAGCAGTACTTC	CASSFITGTGTSYEQYF
TRBV2	TRBJ1-1	TRBD1	.	TGTGCCAGCCCTAAGGGACAGGGACCGAACACTGAAGCTTTCTTT	CASPKGQGPNTEAFF